Below, one TCR beta chain is given with its context. What antigen it recognizes has not been identified. Qualities for individual bases were not recorded, and no much larger clone is one base off. The sample comes from a study of beta chain features in type 1 diabetes (dated by TCRdb to 2016 to 2018). For the study in its entirety: Patients and healthy donors did not differ in mean age, gender distribution, total cell number or subset yield. In the study, recently diagnosed type 1 diabetes patients and matched healthy donors were compared on the TCRB repertoires of their sorted circulating CD4+ T cell subsets. Regulatory and stem cell-like memory subsets were obtained from only 8 patients and about 8 healthy donors, while naive and central memory subsets were obtained from all 28 donors. A total of roughly 99 million sorted cells were examined across all samples, and the number of cells per subset was strongly correlated with RNA yield. Study-wide conclusions, independent of this receptor: Type 1 diabetes patients showed a moderate but significant shortening of TCRB CDR3 length in all four CD4+ subsets. Sequencing cDNA rather than genomic DNA could over-represent highly expressing activated cells, although activation and CD3 levels did not differ between groups. Naive, central memory and regulatory TCRB repertoires appeared more similar among patients than among healthy donors. Fewer insertions and more nucleotide deletions at VDJ recombination sites were observed in patients with type 1 diabetes, implying thymic rearrangement abnormalities. Shorter templates might have been favored by PCR, but patient and control samples were amplified and corrected together, so both groups would have been affected equally by any skew. Only small numbers of individuals were included in the HLA sub-analyses, which left unresolved whether HLA type had any influence on TCRB rearrangement.

All of the isolated RNA was reverse transcribed with the High Capacity cDNA Reverse Transcription Kit, so expressed TCRB transcripts were sequenced. Deep immunoSEQ sequencing was performed on naive, central memory and regulatory T cell samples, with an average of roughly 3.6 million total reads per sample. After sorted cells were lysed in RLT buffer, RNA was extracted with DNase-treated RNeasy Micro or Mini kits, with the choice depending on cell number. Each cell subset was processed separately to prevent cross-contamination, with patient and healthy donor samples processed together. Using the immunoSEQ multiplex PCR, TCRB sequences were amplified from cDNA into 87-bp fragments spanning the CDR3 region. Amplicons were sequenced on the Illumina HiSeq platform. On the authors' methods: Synthetic template baselines were used to correct PCR bias computationally, reads within Hamming distance 2 were collapsed, and singletons that could not be merged were discarded. Reads were aligned against IMGT so that V, D and J genes, CDR3 length and insertions or deletions at six rearrangement sites could be assigned. Clonotype counts were normalized to sorted cell number within each subset before computing true diversity and Gini coefficients with the tcR R package. The overlap coefficient, calculated on TCRB nucleotide sequences, was used to measure repertoire sharing. Out-of-frame TCRB sequences from naive cells were analyzed to stand in for the pre-selection repertoire. What TCRdb holds here is the immuneACCESS table cut down to in-frame rearrangements. Part of the clones is not present; checked against another copy, under half of the missing clones reflect an unresolved V gene, and the others are unexplained. V and J calls and clone size are those listed in that table; D and trimming were worked out from the DNA. Here the sample has 500,000 to 850,000 clones; about 14% occur a single time. The ten largest clones represent roughly 0.04% of the sample.

From each donor, a single peripheral blood sample of about 100 mL on average was drawn into heparinised tubes. Using a panel that included CD45RO, CCR7, CD25, CD127, CD95 and CD27, naive, central memory, regulatory and stem cell-like memory CD4+ T cells were sorted on a BD FACSAria II. Purity was above 95% for every sorted population. PBMCs were separated immediately by Lymphoprep density gradient centrifugation and were stained directly, without being cultured. So that batch effects would be minimized, each experiment stained and sorted samples in pairs, pairing one healthy donor with one patient. Sequenced: naive CD4+ T cells from blood. Taken with the paper, the label for cell subset or site translates to: true naive CD4+ T cells. The clonotype originates from a man between 18 and 35 years old with type 1 diabetes.

The DNA sequence reads TGTGCCAGCAACGGACTAGCGGGGGGAGTAGATACGCAGTATTTT. Its protein is CASNGLAGGVDTQYF. The rearranged chain carries TRBV7-2 and TRBJ2-3; 14 central bases correspond to TRBD2. From the cysteine through the phenylalanine, the CDR3 covers 15 amino acids. Kept here is only the CDR3 DNA, which spans 45 bases and is read in frame from base 1. Trimmed from V: 7 bases; trimmed from J: 5 bases; junction bases lacking a gene match: 5. CDR1 SGHTA and CDR2 FQGNSA were looked up in the germline V gene.